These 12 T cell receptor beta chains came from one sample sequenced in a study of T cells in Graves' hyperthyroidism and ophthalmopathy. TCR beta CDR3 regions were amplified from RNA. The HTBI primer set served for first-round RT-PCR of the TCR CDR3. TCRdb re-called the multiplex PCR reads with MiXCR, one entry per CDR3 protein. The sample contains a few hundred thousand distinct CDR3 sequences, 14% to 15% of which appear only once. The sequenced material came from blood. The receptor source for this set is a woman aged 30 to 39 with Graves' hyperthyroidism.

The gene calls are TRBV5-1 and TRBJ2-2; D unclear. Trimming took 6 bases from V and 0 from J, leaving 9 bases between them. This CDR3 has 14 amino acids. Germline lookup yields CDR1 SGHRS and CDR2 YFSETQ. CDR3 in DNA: TGCGCCAGCACCCCGGCAGCGAACACCGGGGAGCTGTTTTTT. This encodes CASTPAANTGELFF.

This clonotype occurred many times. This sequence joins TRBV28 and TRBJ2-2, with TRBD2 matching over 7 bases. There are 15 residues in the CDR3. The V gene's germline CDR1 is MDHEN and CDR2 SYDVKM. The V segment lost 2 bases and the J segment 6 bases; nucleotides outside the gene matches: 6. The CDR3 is CASSLKRGIAGELFF. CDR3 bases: TGTGCCAGCAGTTTAAAGCGGGGTATAGCCGGGGAGCTGTTTTTT.

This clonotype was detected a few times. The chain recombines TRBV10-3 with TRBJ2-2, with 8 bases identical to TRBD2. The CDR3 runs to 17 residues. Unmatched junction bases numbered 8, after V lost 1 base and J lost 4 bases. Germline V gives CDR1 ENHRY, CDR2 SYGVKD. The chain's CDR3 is CAISELTGGPGTGELFF. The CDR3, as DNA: TGTGCCATCAGTGAGTTGACGGGAGGGCCCGGCACCGGGGAGCTGTTTTTT.

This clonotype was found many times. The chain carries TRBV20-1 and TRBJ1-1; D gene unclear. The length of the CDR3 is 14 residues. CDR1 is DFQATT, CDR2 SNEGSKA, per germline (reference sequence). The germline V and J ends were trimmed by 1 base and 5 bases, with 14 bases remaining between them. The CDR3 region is CSARGNSIGTEAFF. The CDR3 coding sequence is TGCAGTGCTAGAGGAAACTCAATCGGGACTGAAGCTTTCTTT.

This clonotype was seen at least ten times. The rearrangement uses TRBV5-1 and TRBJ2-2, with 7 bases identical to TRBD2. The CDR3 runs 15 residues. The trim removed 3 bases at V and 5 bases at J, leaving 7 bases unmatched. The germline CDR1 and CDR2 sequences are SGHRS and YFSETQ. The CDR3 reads CASSSSGIGTGELFF. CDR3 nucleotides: TGCGCCAGCAGCTCGAGCGGGATCGGAACCGGGGAGCTGTTTTTT.

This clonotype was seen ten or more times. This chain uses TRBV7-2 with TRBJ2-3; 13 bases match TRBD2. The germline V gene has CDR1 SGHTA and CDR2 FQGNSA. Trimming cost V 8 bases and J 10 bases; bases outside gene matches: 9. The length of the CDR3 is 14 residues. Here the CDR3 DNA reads TGTGCCAGCGGACAACTAGCGGGAGGGATGTCGCAGTATTTT. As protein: CASGQLAGGMSQYF.

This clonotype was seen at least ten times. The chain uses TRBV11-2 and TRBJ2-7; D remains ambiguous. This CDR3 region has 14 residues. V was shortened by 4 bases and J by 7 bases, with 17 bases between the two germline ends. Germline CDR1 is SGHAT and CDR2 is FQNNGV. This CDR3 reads CASSSPGDALEQYF. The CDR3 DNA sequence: TGTGCCAGCAGCTCCCCCGGCGACGCGTTGGAGCAGTACTTC.

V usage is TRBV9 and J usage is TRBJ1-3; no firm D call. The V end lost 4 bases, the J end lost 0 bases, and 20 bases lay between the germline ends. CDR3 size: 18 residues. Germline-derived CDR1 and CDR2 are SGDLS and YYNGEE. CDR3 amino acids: CASSPRGPGESSGNTIYF. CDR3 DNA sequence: TGTGCCAGCAGCCCACGAGGGCCAGGCGAGAGCTCTGGAAACACCATATATTTT.

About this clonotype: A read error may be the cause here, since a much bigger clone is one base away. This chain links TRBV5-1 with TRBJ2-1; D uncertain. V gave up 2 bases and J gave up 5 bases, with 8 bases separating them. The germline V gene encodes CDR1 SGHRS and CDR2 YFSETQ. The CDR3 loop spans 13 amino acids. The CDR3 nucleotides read TGCGCCAGCAGCTTCGGAGATGACAATGAGCAGTTCTTC. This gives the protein CASSFGDDNEQFF.

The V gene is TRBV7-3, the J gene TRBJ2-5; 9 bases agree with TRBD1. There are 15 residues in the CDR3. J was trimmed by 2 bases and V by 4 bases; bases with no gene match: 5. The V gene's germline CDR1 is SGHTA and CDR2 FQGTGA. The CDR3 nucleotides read TGTGCCAGCAGCTCGTCCGGGACAGGGCAAGAGACCCAGTACTTC. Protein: CASSSSGTGQETQYF.

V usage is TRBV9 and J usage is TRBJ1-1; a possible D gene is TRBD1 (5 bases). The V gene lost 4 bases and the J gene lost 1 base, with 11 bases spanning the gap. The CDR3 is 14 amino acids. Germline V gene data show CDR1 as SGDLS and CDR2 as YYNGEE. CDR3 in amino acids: CASSIDQGNTEAFF. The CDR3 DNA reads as TGTGCCAGCAGCATAGATCAGGGGAACACTGAAGCTTTCTTT.

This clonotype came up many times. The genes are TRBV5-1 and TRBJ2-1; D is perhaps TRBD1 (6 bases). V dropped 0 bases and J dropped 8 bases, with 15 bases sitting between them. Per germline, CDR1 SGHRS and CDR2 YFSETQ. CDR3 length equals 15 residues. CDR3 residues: CASSLVGAAGYEQFF. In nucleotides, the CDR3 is TGCGCCAGCAGCTTGGTGGGGGCGGCGGGCTATGAGCAGTTCTTC.